These 8 T cell receptor beta chains originate from one sample sequenced in a study of cytomegalovirus exposure and HLA in healthy donors. Primers for the PCR totalled 60 Vbeta and 13 Jbeta. Sequenced by immunoSEQ multiplex PCR; TCRdb stores in-frame clones only, minus some. The sample lists 140,000 to 150,000 clones; around four fifths were seen once. Source material: PBMCs. Every receptor here comes from a boy between 2 and 10 years old in good health and CMV-seronegative.

V gene TRBV2 combines with J gene TRBJ2-7; TRBD2 agrees at 7 bases. Germline V gene lookup returns CDR1 SNHLY and CDR2 FYNNEI. This CDR3 comprises 11 residues. With 9 bases clipped from V and 6 bases from J, the junction kept 5 bases outside the gene matches. The CDR3 DNA follows: TGTGCCAGTGGGGGGGGTACCGAGCAGTACTTC. This translates into CASGGGTEQYF.

The chain employs TRBV6-4 and TRBJ1-6; no firm D call. CDR1 is MRHNA, CDR2 SNTAGT, per germline. V was cut by 6 bases and J by 10 bases, with 19 bases left in between. The CDR3 consists of 15 residues. The CDR3 region has the DNA TGTGCCAGCAGCTCAGCCCGCGGCACGTCCTCACCCCTCCACTTT. Its translation: CASSSARGTSSPLHF.

The chain combines TRBV7-9 with TRBJ1-5; 9 positions match TRBD1. Unmatched junction bases numbered 11, after V lost 1 base and J lost 7 bases. CDR1 and CDR2 (germline): SEHNR, FQNEAQ (reference sequence). The length of the CDR3 is 17 residues. CDR3 DNA: TGTGCCAGCAGCTTAGACCAACAGGGGGCGTCGGGACAGCCCCAGCATTTT. The encoded protein is CASSLDQQGASGQPQHF.

This chain connects TRBV6-6 to TRBJ2-5, with TRBD2 matching over 12 bases. CDR1 and CDR2 from the germline V gene are MNHNY and SVGAGI (reference sequence). Losses at the gene ends were 4 bases for V and 8 bases for J; bases not matched to a gene: 8. The length of the CDR3 is 15 residues. For the CDR3, the DNA is TGTGCCAGCAGTTCGTCCGGGACTAGCGGGTATACCCAGTACTTC. Amino acid sequence: CASSSSGTSGYTQYF.

The chain recombines TRBV9 with TRBJ2-1; D possibly corresponds to TRBD1 (5 bases). The CDR3 consists of 16 residues. The germline CDR1 and CDR2 sequences are SGDLS and YYNGEE. Trimming took off 4 bases at V and 2 bases at J, with 16 bases between the two ends. CDR3 coding DNA: TGTGCCAGCAGCTCCCCGTTGGGGCTTACCTACAATGAGCAGTTCTTC. It specifies CASSSPLGLTYNEQFF.

The rearrangement joins TRBV5-4 to TRBJ2-7; the match to TRBD1 covers 7 bases. J gave up 5 bases and V 5 bases, and 7 bases lay outside the gene matches. Germline values: CDR1 SGHNT, CDR2 YYREEE (reference sequence). The CDR3 is made up of 13 amino acids. Here the CDR3 DNA reads TGTGCCAGCAGATGGACAGGTCTGGACGAGCAGTACTTC. It codes for CASRWTGLDEQYF. Full variable domain (outside the CDR3, taken from reference TRBV5-4 and TRBJ2-7): ETGVTQSPTHLIKTRGQQVTLRCSSQSGHNTVSWYQQALGQGPQFIFQYYREEENGRGNFPPRFSGLQFPNYSSELNVNALELDDSALYLCASRWTGLDEQYFGPGTRLTVT.

V usage is TRBV5-1 and J usage is TRBJ2-2, with 7 bases lining up with TRBD1. Losses at the gene ends were 4 bases for V and 0 bases for J; bases not matched to a gene: 9. Per the germline V gene, CDR1 is SGHRS and CDR2 is YFSETQ. This CDR3 region has 17 residues. The CDR3 DNA follows: TGCGCCAGCAGCCGAAACCCGGGACAGACGAACACCGGGGAGCTGTTTTTT. This gives the protein CASSRNPGQTNTGELFF.

The chain links TRBV4-2 to TRBJ2-1; possibly TRBD2 for D (7 bases). Germline values: CDR1 LGHNA, CDR2 YNFKEQ. The CDR3 extends over 19 amino acids. Between the trimmed V and J ends, which lost 1 base and 3 bases, there was a span of 22 bases. This CDR3 reads CASSQVRGGGSGLYNEQFF. The CDR3 bases are TGTGCCAGCAGCCAAGTTAGGGGGGGCGGCTCAGGACTCTACAATGAGCAGTTCTTC.